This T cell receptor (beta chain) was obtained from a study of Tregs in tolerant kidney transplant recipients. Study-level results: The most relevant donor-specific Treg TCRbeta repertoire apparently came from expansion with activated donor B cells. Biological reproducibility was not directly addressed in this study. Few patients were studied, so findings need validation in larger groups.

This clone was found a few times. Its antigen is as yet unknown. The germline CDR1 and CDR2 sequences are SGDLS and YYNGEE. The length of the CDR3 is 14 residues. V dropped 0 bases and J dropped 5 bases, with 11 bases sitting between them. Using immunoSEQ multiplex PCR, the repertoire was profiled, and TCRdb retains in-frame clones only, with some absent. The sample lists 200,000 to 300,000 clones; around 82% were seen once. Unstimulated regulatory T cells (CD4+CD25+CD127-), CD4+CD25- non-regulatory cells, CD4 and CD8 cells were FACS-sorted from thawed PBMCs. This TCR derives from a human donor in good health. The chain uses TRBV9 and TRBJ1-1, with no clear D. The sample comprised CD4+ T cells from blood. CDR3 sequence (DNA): TGTGCCAGCAGCGTAGCTGGGCAGTCAACTGAAGCTTTCTTT. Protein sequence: CASSVAGQSTEAFF.